These 14 T cell receptor beta chains were all obtained from the same sample, sequenced in a study of response to subunit inactivated influenza vaccine. Each CDR3 protein gets one entry after TCRdb re-called the RT-PCR reads with MiXCR. The table lists 400,000 to 650,000 distinct CDR3 sequences, approximately 6.9% of them singletons. The starting material was PBMCs from blood, obtained around 25 months after vaccination. These receptors originate from a man between 50 and 70 years old who received an inactivated influenza vaccine.

This clonotype was seen many times. The chain links TRBV5-1 to TRBJ1-1; unclear D gene. Germline values: CDR1 SGHRS, CDR2 YFSETQ. The CDR3 consists of 13 residues. Trimming left V 2 bases short and J 1 base short, with 6 bases between. The CDR3 loop reads CASSFLRNTEAFF. DNA for the CDR3: TGCGCCAGCAGCTTCCTGAGGAACACTGAAGCTTTCTTT. Full variable domain (rest looked up from reference TRBV5-1 and TRBJ1-1): KAGVTQTPRYLIKTRGQQVTLSCSPISGHRSVSWYQQTPGQGLQFLFEYFSETQRNKGNFPGRFSGRQFSNSRSEMNVSTLELGDSALYLCASSFLRNTEAFFGQGTRLTVV.

This clonotype appeared many times. The gene calls are TRBV25-1 and TRBJ2-3, with TRBD2 matching 8 bases. CDR1 and CDR2 from the germline V gene are MGHDK and SYGVNS. The CDR3 is 13 residues long. V shed 7 bases, J shed 3 bases, and the junction held 3 bases outside the gene matches. The CDR3 protein is CASTGGRTDTQYF. The CDR3 DNA follows: TGTGCCAGCACGGGCGGGAGGACAGATACGCAGTATTTT.

This clonotype was counted only a few times. The gene calls are TRBV20-1 and TRBJ2-3, with D perhaps given as TRBD1 or TRBD2 (5 bases each). There are 15 residues in the CDR3. Trimming took 0 bases from V and 4 from J, leaving 14 bases between them. Germline V gives CDR1 DFQATT, CDR2 SNEGSKA (reference sequence). The CDR3 spells CSARDHQGVPDTQYF. The CDR3, as DNA: TGCAGTGCTAGAGATCACCAGGGAGTCCCAGATACGCAGTATTTT.

CDR3 in amino acids: CSASSYGTNTGELFF. The CDR3, as DNA: TGCAGTGCTAGTTCTTATGGGACGAACACCGGGGAGCTGTTTTTT. The chain combines TRBV20-1 with TRBJ2-2; D not resolved. Germline V CDR1 and CDR2: DFQATT, SNEGSKA (reference sequence). Trimming cost V 3 bases and J 0 bases, with 11 bases left between them. The CDR3 spans 15 residues.

This clonotype appeared a few times. V and J are TRBV7-9 and TRBJ2-2; D ambiguous. V was clipped by 4 bases and J by 2 bases, with 8 bases between them. CDR1 and CDR2 from the germline V gene are SEHNR and FQNEAQ (reference sequence). The CDR3 is made up of 14 amino acids. CDR3 sequence: CASSSLLNTGELFF. The CDR3 coding sequence is TGTGCCAGCAGCTCACTACTTAACACCGGGGAGCTGTTTTTT. Full variable domain (outside the CDR3, taken from reference TRBV7-9 and TRBJ2-2): DTGVSQNPRHKITKRGQNVTFRCDPISEHNRLYWYRQTLGQGPEFLTYFQNEAQLEKSRLLSDRFSAERPKGSFSTLEIQRTEQGDSAMYLCASSSLLNTGELFFGEGSRLTVL.

The rearrangement links TRBV10-3 to TRBJ2-7, with D maybe TRBD1 (6 bases). The CDR3 is 14 amino acids. V was pared by 2 bases and J by 5 bases, with 13 bases between. In germline, CDR1 is ENHRY, CDR2 SYGVKD. CDR3 sequence: CAISETGKVHEQYF. CDR3 sequence (DNA): TGTGCCATCAGTGAGACAGGGAAAGTGCACGAGCAGTACTTC.

This clonotype was seen many times. The V call is TRBV20-1, the J call TRBJ2-1; possible D gene TRBD2, 6 bases. The CDR3 runs to 16 residues. V was pared by 5 bases and J by 10 bases, with 27 bases between. In germline, CDR1 is DFQATT, CDR2 SNEGSKA (reference sequence). CDR3 loop: CSAEILGGEVILEQFF. DNA of the CDR3: TGCAGTGCTGAAATACTAGGCGGGGAAGTGATCTTAGAGCAGTTCTTC.

The V and J genes are TRBV7-8 and TRBJ1-5; D is uncertain. Trimming took off 5 bases at V and 0 bases at J, with 14 bases between the two ends. CDR1 SGHVS and CDR2 FQNEAQ come from the germline V gene. The CDR3 runs to 16 residues. CDR3 nucleotide sequence: TGTGCCAGCAGCCCATGGACTCAGGATAGCAATCAGCCCCAGCATTTT. It translates to CASSPWTQDSNQPQHF.

A word on this clonotype: This may be a read error, as it is one base from a much larger clone. The chain has TRBV5-1 and TRBJ2-7, with 12 bases matching TRBD1. Germline assignment: CDR1 SGHRS and CDR2 YFSETQ. The length of the CDR3 is 14 residues. The CDR3 loop reads CASNLDGTGGPQYF. The DNA for the CDR3 is TGCGCCAGCAACTTGGACGGGACAGGGGGCCCGCAGTACTTC. The whole variable domain, remainder taken from reference TRBV5-1 and TRBJ2-7, is KAGVTQTPRYLIKTRGQQVTLSCSPISGHRSVSWYQQTPGQGLQFLFEYFSETQRNKGNFPGRFSGRQFSNSRSEMNVSTLELGDSALYLCASNLDGTGGPQYFGPGTRLTVT.

This clonotype was counted many times. The rearrangement joins TRBV30 to TRBJ1-2; weak D call: TRBD1 (6 bases). CDR1 and CDR2 (germline): GTSNPN, SVGIG (reference sequence). This CDR3 spans 15 amino acids. V was clipped by 0 bases and J by 8 bases, with 19 bases between them. The CDR3 loop reads CAWSVPGQGHRGYTF. The CDR3 DNA follows: TGTGCCTGGAGTGTACCGGGTCAGGGACATCGGGGCTACACCTTC. Full variable domain (rest looked up from reference TRBV30 and TRBJ1-2): SQTIHQWPATLVQPVGSPLSLECTVEGTSNPNLYWYRQAAGRGLQLLFYSVGIGQISSEVPQNLSASRPQDRQFILSSKKLLLSDSGFYLCAWSVPGQGHRGYTFGSGTRLTVV.

The gene calls are TRBV7-2 and TRBJ1-2; D possibly corresponds to TRBD1 (6 bases). CDR1 and CDR2 (germline): SGHTA, FQGNSA. Deletions cut 6 bases from V and 4 bases from J, with 12 bases between. The CDR3 consists of 13 residues. CDR3 amino acids: CASRFQQGYGYTF. CDR3 DNA sequence: TGTGCCAGCAGATTCCAACAGGGCTATGGCTACACCTTC.

At least ten counts were recorded for this clonotype. The chain recombines TRBV12-3 or TRBV12-4 with TRBJ2-3; D gene unclear. V was cut by 1 base and J by 1 base, with 9 bases left in between. The CDR3 has 15 residues. This CDR3 reads CASSLVGWGTDTQYF. The CDR3 DNA sequence: TGTGCCAGCAGTTTAGTCGGTTGGGGCACAGATACGCAGTATTTT.

The chain links TRBV15 to TRBJ2-5, with 9 bases matching TRBD1. Germline trimming cut 4 bases from V and 9 bases from J; bases unmatched to any gene: 9. This CDR3 spans 14 amino acids. CDR1 and CDR2 (germline): LNHNV, YYDKDF (reference sequence). CDR3 in amino acids: CATSKPGTGLSQYF. For the CDR3, the DNA is TGTGCCACCAGCAAGCCCGGGACAGGGCTCTCCCAGTACTTC.

The table lists this clonotype with a few counts. This chain connects TRBV9 to TRBJ2-4; D remains unclear. CDR3 size: 14 residues. The V end was cut by 1 base, the J end by 7 bases, with 12 bases between. The V gene's germline CDR1 is SGDLS and CDR2 YYNGEE. CDR3 in amino acids: CASSVLNPRNIQYF. The CDR3 DNA reads TGTGCCAGCAGCGTATTGAATCCGCGGAACATTCAGTACTTC. The variable domain in full, with the rest retrieved from reference TRBV9 and TRBJ2-4, is DSGVTQTPKHLITATGQRVTLRCSPRSGDLSVYWYQQSLDQGLQFLIQYYNGEERAKGNILERFSAQQFPDLHSELNLSSLELGDSALYFCASSVLNPRNIQYFGAGTRLSVL.